The 18 T cell receptor beta chains given below trace back to one sample, sequenced in a study of sequential checkpoint blockade in melanoma (dated by TCRdb to the late 2010s). Read against the paper, the sample's treatment or condition label means: randomized to nivolumab then ipilimumab (arm A) or the reverse (arm B). Library preparation used the immunoSEQ multiplex PCR assay. Entries here come from immuneACCESS through TCRdb and include only in-frame sequences with V and J called. Some clones fail to appear in such tables; in the studies checked, an unresolved V gene covers under half of the shortfall, and the cause of the remainder is unknown. The sample records several thousand clones, about 26% of which are singletons. The ten largest account for about 22% of the sample. The specimen comprised tumor tissue (inferred from file names), sampled from a patient given nivolumab and ipilimumab in sequence. Receptor source: a human donor with melanoma.

This clone occurred a few times. J is TRBJ2-2 and V is TRBV19; possibly TRBD2 for D (6 bases). The CDR3 spans 16 residues. The V gene's germline CDR1 is LNHDA and CDR2 SQIVND (reference sequence). The V end was cut by 7 bases, the J end by 5 bases, with 20 bases between. The CDR3 is CASKVRGTLGTGELFF. In nucleotides, the CDR3 is TGTGCCAGTAAGGTACGGGGGACCCTTGGAACCGGGGAGCTGTTTTTT.

The rearrangement links TRBV11-3 to TRBJ2-7; TRBD1 matches at 9 bases. With V trimmed by 4 bases and J by 1 base, 8 bases remained unmatched. The CDR3 extends over 16 amino acids. The germline V gene has CDR1 SGHNT and CDR2 YENEEA. The CDR3 DNA reads TGTGCCAGCAGCTGGGTTTCGGGACAGGGATCCTACGAGCAGTACTTC. It specifies CASSWVSGQGSYEQYF.

In this sample, this clone is medium-sized. The chain combines TRBV6-8 with TRBJ2-1; TRBD1 might be the D (6 bases). This CDR3 region has 13 residues. The germline V and J ends were trimmed by 10 bases and 8 bases, with 18 bases remaining between them. Per the germline V gene, CDR1 is MNHGY and CDR2 is SAAAGT. CDR3 protein: CAITGKREDEQFF. Here the CDR3 DNA reads TGTGCCATCACAGGGAAGAGGGAAGATGAGCAGTTCTTC.

In its sample, this clone is medium-sized. The chain joins TRBV11-3 to TRBJ2-1, with unresolved D. Between the trimmed V and J ends, which lost 3 bases and 0 bases, there was a span of 9 bases. The CDR3 is made up of 15 amino acids. CDR1 and CDR2 (germline): SGHNT, YENEEA. The CDR3 is CASSLLTGSYNEQFF. The CDR3 DNA reads TGTGCCAGCAGCTTGTTAACGGGCTCCTACAATGAGCAGTTCTTC. The whole variable domain, filled in from reference TRBV11-3 and TRBJ2-1, reads EAGVVQSPRYKIIEKKQPVAFWCNPISGHNTLYWYLQNLGQGPELLIRYENEEAVDDSQLPKDRFSAERLKGVDSTLKIQPAELGDSAVYLCASSLLTGSYNEQFFGPGTRLTVL.

This chain uses TRBV5-1 with TRBJ1-2, with TRBD1 matching 8 bases. This CDR3 is built from 19 residues. V was clipped by 0 bases and J by 7 bases; unmatched bases: 20. The germline gives CDR1 SGHRS, CDR2 YFSETQ. In DNA, the CDR3 is TGCGCCAGCAGCTTGGAAGTAGCGGACAGGGCGCTCTCCTATTCTGGCTACACCTTC. This gives the protein CASSLEVADRALSYSGYTF.

This clone was picked up one time. V gene TRBV15 combines with J gene TRBJ2-7; the D gene is possibly TRBD1 (5 bases). Trimming cost V 0 bases and J 6 bases, with 12 bases left between them. The V gene's germline CDR1 is LNHNV and CDR2 YYDKDF (reference sequence). The CDR3 loop spans 14 amino acids. The CDR3 nucleotides read TGTGCCACCAGCAGAGACAGGGTTTTGGGCGAGCAGTACTTC. Its protein product is CATSRDRVLGEQYF.

The gene calls are TRBV29-1 and TRBJ1-2; 11 nucleotides align to TRBD1. Germline-derived CDR1 and CDR2 are SQVTM and ANQGSEA. CDR3 size: 15 residues. Germline trimming cut 2 bases from V and 4 bases from J; bases unmatched to any gene: 6. CDR3 residues: CSVERRTGGVYGYTF. The CDR3 coding sequence is TGCAGCGTTGAAAGGCGGACAGGGGGCGTCTATGGCTACACCTTC. The complete variable domain, with remaining parts taken from reference TRBV29-1 and TRBJ1-2, reads SAVISQKPSRDICQRGTSLTIQCQVDSQVTMMFWYRQQPGQSLTLIATANQGSEATYESGFVIDKFPISRPNLTFSTLTVSNMSPEDSSIYLCSVERRTGGVYGYTFGSGTRLTVV.

The chain is built from TRBV5-1 and TRBJ2-1, with TRBD1 identical over 8 bases. This CDR3 region has 17 residues. The V and J ends lost 4 bases and 1 base, in that order; junction bases with no gene match: 10. Looked up from germline, CDR1 is SGHRS and CDR2 is YFSETQ. The CDR3 DNA reads TGCGCCAGCAGCCTACAGGGGGGAGGCCTTTCCTACAATGAGCAGTTCTTC. Protein sequence: CASSLQGGGLSYNEQFF.

The CDR3 DNA sequence: TGTGCCAGCAGCCAAGGGACTAGCAGCTACGAGCAGTACTTC. This gives the protein CASSQGTSSYEQYF. The genes are TRBV11-3 and TRBJ2-7; 9 bases are shared with TRBD2. Germline V gene data show CDR1 as SGHNT and CDR2 as YENEEA. Trimming took 5 bases from V and 3 from J; bases not matched to a gene: 5. The CDR3 spans 14 residues.

This clone was seen a handful of times. This chain connects TRBV6-8 to TRBJ2-7; 7 nucleotides align to TRBD1. V lost 2 bases to trimming and J lost 4 bases; unmatched junction nucleotides: 11. The length of the CDR3 is 16 residues. Germline CDR1 is MNHGY and CDR2 is SAAAGT. CDR3 amino acids: CASSYPLEGGAYEQYF. CDR3 nucleotide sequence: TGTGCCAGCAGTTACCCCCTGGAAGGGGGCGCGTACGAGCAGTACTTC.

The table lists this clone with a few counts. The V call is TRBV28, the J call TRBJ1-5, with a weak D call TRBD1 (5 bases). CDR1 and CDR2 from the germline V gene are MDHEN and SYDVKM. With 6 bases removed from V and 6 bases from J, the gap between germline ends came to 9 bases. This CDR3 region has 12 residues. The DNA of the CDR3 is TGTGCCAGCAGCCAGGGCTCTCAGCCCCAGCATTTT. It yields the protein CASSQGSQPQHF.

This clone is medium-sized (0.01 to 0.1%). The gene calls are TRBV6-8 and TRBJ1-4, with a weak D call TRBD1 (6 bases). The CDR3 covers 15 residues. Germline V gives CDR1 MNHGY, CDR2 SAAAGT. Trimming cost V 5 bases and J 4 bases, with 14 bases left between them. The CDR3 loop reads CASSPQGYGNEKLFF. Written as DNA, the CDR3 is TGTGCCAGCAGTCCCCAGGGGTATGGTAATGAAAAACTGTTTTTT.

This clone was seen repeatedly, ten times or more. The chain has TRBV11-3 and TRBJ1-4; TRBD1 aligns across 8 bases. This CDR3 has 14 amino acids. V lost 3 bases and J lost 7; bases outside the gene matches: 4. The germline V gene has CDR1 SGHNT and CDR2 YENEEA. In nucleotides, the CDR3 is TGTGCCAGCAGCTTGCAGGGGGCAGGTGAAAAACTGTTTTTT. As protein: CASSLQGAGEKLFF.

By share, this clone ranks as large. This chain links TRBV28 with TRBJ1-1; D remains unclear. The CDR3 has 16 residues. V lost 5 bases and J lost 2, with 18 bases in between. From germline, CDR1 is MDHEN and CDR2 SYDVKM. The CDR3 is CASSQNHHLLNTEAFF. As DNA, the CDR3 is TGTGCCAGCAGTCAAAACCACCACCTACTCAACACTGAAGCTTTCTTT.

This rearrangement joins TRBV6-8 to TRBJ2-1, with 11 bases fitting TRBD1. V shed 11 bases, J shed 8 bases, and the junction held 11 bases outside the gene matches. There are 14 residues in the CDR3. CDR1 and CDR2 from the germline V gene are MNHGY and SAAAGT. The CDR3, as DNA: TGTGCCGCCTCGACCGGGACAGGGGGGCATGAGCAGTTCTTC. Its translation is CAASTGTGGHEQFF.

In this sample, this clone is medium-sized. The chain combines TRBV28 with TRBJ1-5; 7 bases fit TRBD1. Germline loops: CDR1 MDHEN, CDR2 SYDVKM. The CDR3 runs to 15 residues. V shed 2 bases, J shed 6 bases, and the junction held 7 bases outside the gene matches. Here the CDR3 DNA reads TGTGCCAGCAGTTTAGTTGCAGGGGGATTTCAGCCCCAGCATTTT. Translation: CASSLVAGGFQPQHF.

The chain joins TRBV11-3 to TRBJ2-5; 9 nucleotides align to TRBD2. Losses at the gene ends were 1 base for V and 0 bases for J; bases not matched to a gene: 6. There are 17 residues in the CDR3. CDR1 and CDR2 from the germline V gene are SGHNT and YENEEA. As DNA, the CDR3 is TGTGCCAGCAGCTTAGGTGCTAGCGGGGTGTACCAAGAGACCCAGTACTTC. Its protein product is CASSLGASGVYQETQYF.

This clone was recorded a few times. V usage is TRBV6-8 and J usage is TRBJ1-1; 10 bases are a match to TRBD1. Germline V gene data show CDR1 as MNHGY and CDR2 as SAAAGT. There are 14 residues in the CDR3. With V trimmed by 5 bases and J by 3 bases, 3 bases remained unmatched. The CDR3 DNA is TGTGCCAGCAGTCACGGACAGGGGGACACTGAAGCTTTCTTT. Amino acid sequence: CASSHGQGDTEAFF.